This is a list of T cell receptor beta chains from one sample in a study of cytomegalovirus exposure and HLA in healthy donors. The assay was immunoSEQ multiplex PCR, and TCRdb's table has in-frame clones only and misses some. Here the sample spans about 120,000 clones, around 80% being singletons. Specimen: PBMCs. These TCRs come from a woman aged 45-59 years in good health and CMV-seropositive. Each CDR3 is given with its conserved first and last residue. D genes are given only for firm matches. Clone size is stated in some rows and not others, as once, few, many or a class when expanded.

V gene: TRBV30
J gene: TRBJ1-4
clone size: .
D gene: .
CDR3 DNA: TGTGCCTGGAGTCAGGCACGGCGGGAGGAAAAACTGTTTTTT
CDR3 protein: CAWSQARREEKLFF

V gene: TRBV29-1
J gene: TRBJ2-1
clone size: .
D gene: .
CDR3 DNA: TGCAGCGTTGAATCAGGGTCGAATGAGCAGTTCTTC
CDR3 protein: CSVESGSNEQFF

V gene: TRBV4-2
J gene: TRBJ2-5
clone size: .
D gene: .
CDR3 DNA: TGTGCCAGCAGCCCAGGGTCAGGTCGGGCCGGACCCAGGACCCAGTACTTC
CDR3 protein: CASSPGSGRAGPRTQYF

V gene: TRBV5-1
J gene: TRBJ2-3
clone size: .
D gene: .
CDR3 DNA: TGCGCCAGCAACTTGGTCGGAGCTAGCACAGATACGCAGTATTTT
CDR3 protein: CASNLVGASTDTQYF

V gene: TRBV2
J gene: TRBJ2-7
clone size: once
D gene: TRBD2
CDR3 DNA: TGTGCCAGCAGTGAACCTCGCGATCGACTAGCGTGGGAGCAGTACTTC
CDR3 protein: CASSEPRDRLAWEQYF

V gene: TRBV19
J gene: TRBJ1-2
clone size: .
D gene: .
CDR3 DNA: TGTGCCAGTAGCTTGGAGGGGTTATATGGCTACACCTTC
CDR3 protein: CASSLEGLYGYTF

V gene: TRBV9
J gene: TRBJ2-2
clone size: .
D gene: TRBD2
CDR3 DNA: TGTGCCAGCAGCGTAGTCCCGGTGACTAGCGGGCTTACCGGGGAGCTGTTTTTT
CDR3 protein: CASSVVPVTSGLTGELFF

V gene: TRBV4-3
J gene: TRBJ1-6
clone size: .
D gene: TRBD1
CDR3 DNA: TGCGCCAGCAGCCAAGTGACAGGGTCCTATAATTCACCCCTCCACTTT
CDR3 protein: CASSQVTGSYNSPLHF

V gene: TRBV9
J gene: TRBJ1-2
clone size: many
D gene: .
CDR3 DNA: TGTGCCAGCAGCAGACGACAGAGTAACAACTATGGCTACACCTTC
CDR3 protein: CASSRRQSNNYGYTF

V gene: TRBV6-5
J gene: TRBJ1-4
clone size: .
D gene: .
CDR3 DNA: TGTGCCAGCAGTTACTTCCCGGGGGGTGAAAAACTGTTTTTT
CDR3 protein: CASSYFPGGEKLFF

V gene: TRBV30
J gene: TRBJ2-7
clone size: .
D gene: TRBD2
CDR3 DNA: TGTGCCTGGAGTGTACTGGGACTAGCGGGGGGTATGAGCTCCTACGAGCAGTACTTC
CDR3 protein: CAWSVLGLAGGMSSYEQYF

V gene: TRBV11-2
J gene: TRBJ1-1
clone size: .
D gene: .
CDR3 DNA: TGTGCCAGCAGCTTGGGGCCCTCGAACACTGAAGCTTTCTTT
CDR3 protein: CASSLGPSNTEAFF

V gene: TRBV19
J gene: TRBJ1-2
clone size: .
D gene: .
CDR3 DNA: TGTGCCAGTAGTATCGGTAGAGGGTTGACCGATGGCTACACCTTC
CDR3 protein: CASSIGRGLTDGYTF

V gene: TRBV7-9
J gene: TRBJ2-5
clone size: .
D gene: TRBD2
CDR3 DNA: TGTGCCAGCAGCCCGACTAGCGGGGGTGCGTACCAAGAGACCCAGTACTTC
CDR3 protein: CASSPTSGGAYQETQYF

V gene: TRBV15
J gene: TRBJ2-7
clone size: .
D gene: .
CDR3 DNA: TGTGCCACCAGCAGAGACAGGTCCTTCGCCGAGCAGTACTTC
CDR3 protein: CATSRDRSFAEQYF

V gene: TRBV6-6
J gene: TRBJ1-5
clone size: .
D gene: .
CDR3 DNA: TGTGCCAGCAGTTCGGGGAGGGTAGATCAGCCCCAGCATTTT
CDR3 protein: CASSSGRVDQPQHF

V gene: TRBV7-2
J gene: TRBJ2-4
clone size: .
D gene: .
CDR3 DNA: TGTGCCAGCAGCCCCCCGTCCAAAAACATTCAGTACTTC
CDR3 protein: CASSPPSKNIQYF

V gene: TRBV19
J gene: TRBJ2-3
clone size: .
D gene: TRBD2
CDR3 DNA: TGTGCCAGTACCCAGCGGGGGGGGAGCCAAGATACGCAGTATTTT
CDR3 protein: CASTQRGGSQDTQYF

V gene: TRBV12-5
J gene: TRBJ2-1
clone size: few
D gene: .
CDR3 DNA: TGTGCTAGTGGTTTGGTACTAGATGGTGTTGTCATTATAAATGAGCAGTTCTTC
CDR3 protein: CASGLVLDGVVIINEQFF

V gene: TRBV4-3
J gene: TRBJ1-4
clone size: few
D gene: TRBD1
CDR3 DNA: TGCGCCAGCAGCCCGGGACAGGGTAAAGAAAAACTGTTTTTT
CDR3 protein: CASSPGQGKEKLFF

V gene: TRBV10-3
J gene: TRBJ1-1
clone size: once
D gene: TRBD1
CDR3 DNA: TGTGCCATCAGTGAGACAGGGGAGAACACTGAAGCTTTCTTT
CDR3 protein: CAISETGENTEAFF

V gene: TRBV19
J gene: TRBJ1-2
clone size: .
D gene: .
CDR3 DNA: TGTGCCAGTAGTTCACGGGGGTACAGCGGCTACACCTTC
CDR3 protein: CASSSRGYSGYTF

V gene: TRBV11-2
J gene: TRBJ2-1
clone size: .
D gene: TRBD2
CDR3 DNA: TGTGCCAGCAGCTGGTCGGGAGGAGGATACAATGAGCAGTTCTTC
CDR3 protein: CASSWSGGGYNEQFF

V gene: TRBV25-1
J gene: TRBJ1-6
clone size: few
D gene: .
CDR3 DNA: TGTGCCAGCAGTGAATCGAGGTCGCCCCTCCACTTT
CDR3 protein: CASSESRSPLHF

V gene: TRBV4-3
J gene: TRBJ1-1
clone size: .
D gene: TRBD1
CDR3 DNA: TGCGCCAGCAGCCCGGGACAGGGGTACGAGTACACTGAAGCTTTCTTT
CDR3 protein: CASSPGQGYEYTEAFF

V gene: TRBV27
J gene: TRBJ2-7
clone size: .
D gene: TRBD2
CDR3 DNA: TGTGCCAGCAGTTTAGGGGCTAGCGGGAGTAAGGAGCAGTACTTC
CDR3 protein: CASSLGASGSKEQYF

V gene: TRBV6-5
J gene: TRBJ1-2
clone size: .
D gene: TRBD1
CDR3 DNA: TGTGCCAGCAGTTCGGACAGGGGGCGAGGGAACTATGGCTACACCTTC
CDR3 protein: CASSSDRGRGNYGYTF

V gene: TRBV4-1
J gene: TRBJ2-1
clone size: .
D gene: TRBD1
CDR3 DNA: TGCGCCAGCAGCCAAGACCGGGGACAGGTTTGGAATGAGCAGTTCTTC
CDR3 protein: CASSQDRGQVWNEQFF

V gene: TRBV9
J gene: TRBJ2-7
clone size: .
D gene: TRBD1
CDR3 DNA: TGTGCCAGCAGCCCAAAGAGGGACAGGGGCCTCGAGCAGTACTTC
CDR3 protein: CASSPKRDRGLEQYF

V gene: TRBV27
J gene: TRBJ2-1
clone size: few
D gene: TRBD2
CDR3 DNA: TGTGCCAGCAGTCCCCCGTCGGGGACTAGAACCCTTATAGCCTACAATGAGCAGTTCTTC
CDR3 protein: CASSPPSGTRTLIAYNEQFF

V gene: TRBV15
J gene: TRBJ2-7
clone size: .
D gene: .
CDR3 DNA: TGTGCCACCAGCAATAGCGGCCCCTTTCTGGAGCAGTACTTC
CDR3 protein: CATSNSGPFLEQYF

V gene: TRBV21-1
J gene: TRBJ1-2
clone size: .
D gene: .
CDR3 DNA: TGTGCCAGCAGCAAAAGTTCCGTCCGGGGGAGCGATATGGTGGGCTACACCTTC
CDR3 protein: CASSKSSVRGSDMVGYTF

V gene: TRBV4-1
J gene: TRBJ2-1
clone size: .
D gene: TRBD1
CDR3 DNA: TGCGCCAGCAGCCAAGAGGGGGGACAGGAGTGGAATGAGCAGTTCTTC
CDR3 protein: CASSQEGGQEWNEQFF

V gene: TRBV6-5
J gene: TRBJ1-1
clone size: .
D gene: TRBD1
CDR3 DNA: TGTGCCAGCAGTTACGCGACAGGGGCGGACACTGAAGCTTTCTTT
CDR3 protein: CASSYATGADTEAFF

V gene: TRBV2
J gene: TRBJ2-2
clone size: .
D gene: TRBD2
CDR3 DNA: TGTGCCAGCAGGACTAGCGGGGGACTGAACACCGGGGAGCTGTTTTTT
CDR3 protein: CASRTSGGLNTGELFF

V gene: TRBV28
J gene: TRBJ2-7
clone size: .
D gene: .
CDR3 DNA: TGTGCCAGCAGTTTAATAGGGGTAACCTACGAGCAGTACTTC
CDR3 protein: CASSLIGVTYEQYF

V gene: TRBV5-1
J gene: TRBJ1-2
clone size: .
D gene: .
CDR3 DNA: TGCGCCAGCAGCGCACCCCCCGGACAGTCTCCCACCTTC
CDR3 protein: CASSAPPGQSPTF

V gene: TRBV5-5
J gene: TRBJ2-7
clone size: .
D gene: .
CDR3 DNA: TGTGCCAGCAGCTTAGGACAGCTTACACTGTTAGAGCACTTC
CDR3 protein: CASSLGQLTLLEHF

V gene: TRBV27
J gene: TRBJ2-2
clone size: .
D gene: .
CDR3 DNA: TGTGCCAGCAGTTTAGTAAGGTGGCCGGGGGACACCGGGGAGCTGTTTTTT
CDR3 protein: CASSLVRWPGDTGELFF

V gene: TRBV30
J gene: TRBJ2-7
clone size: .
D gene: .
CDR3 DNA: TGTGCCTGGGACAGGACCTACGAGCAGTACTTC
CDR3 protein: CAWDRTYEQYF

V gene: TRBV27
J gene: TRBJ2-1
clone size: .
D gene: .
CDR3 DNA: TGTGCCAGCATCTCGCATAACCGACTAAAGCGGACCTACAATGAGCAGTTCTTC
CDR3 protein: CASISHNRLKRTYNEQFF

V gene: TRBV7-3
J gene: TRBJ1-2
clone size: once
D gene: TRBD1
CDR3 DNA: TGTGCCAGCAGCTTGGACAGGGGATATTATGGCTACACCTTC
CDR3 protein: CASSLDRGYYGYTF

V gene: TRBV5-1
J gene: TRBJ1-2
clone size: .
D gene: .
CDR3 DNA: TGCGCCAGCAGCTTGGGCAGGGGAATAGGCGCGGAGGGCTACACCTTC
CDR3 protein: CASSLGRGIGAEGYTF

V gene: TRBV2
J gene: TRBJ2-7
clone size: .
D gene: .
CDR3 DNA: TGTGCCAGCAACCTACAGGGAACAACCTACGAGCAGTACTTC
CDR3 protein: CASNLQGTTYEQYF

V gene: TRBV27
J gene: TRBJ1-2
clone size: .
D gene: .
CDR3 DNA: TGTGCCAGCAGCCCTGCTGTTACCGGGACACCCCCTCGCGGCTACACCTTC
CDR3 protein: CASSPAVTGTPPRGYTF

V gene: TRBV7-9
J gene: TRBJ1-1
clone size: .
D gene: .
CDR3 DNA: TGTGCCAGCAGCACCCAGGGGAACACTGAAGCTTTCTTT
CDR3 protein: CASSTQGNTEAFF

V gene: TRBV14
J gene: TRBJ1-2
clone size: .
D gene: .
CDR3 DNA: TGTGCCAGCAGCCGGCCAGGGGTTTACTATGGCTACACCTTC
CDR3 protein: CASSRPGVYYGYTF

V gene: TRBV6-5
J gene: TRBJ2-7
clone size: .
D gene: TRBD2
CDR3 DNA: TGTGCCAGCAGCGTTCCGGGACTAGGGGGAGGCGAGCAGTACTTC
CDR3 protein: CASSVPGLGGGEQYF

V gene: TRBV18
J gene: TRBJ1-2
clone size: .
D gene: .
CDR3 DNA: TGTGCCAGCTCACCCGGGACTCCCCGCGACGGTGGCTACACCTTC
CDR3 protein: CASSPGTPRDGGYTF

V gene: TRBV6-1
J gene: TRBJ1-1
clone size: .
D gene: TRBD1
CDR3 DNA: TGTGCCAGCGTGGGACAGACCTCCACTGAAGCTTTCTTT
CDR3 protein: CASVGQTSTEAFF

V gene: TRBV7-8
J gene: TRBJ1-2
clone size: .
D gene: TRBD1
CDR3 DNA: TGTGCCAGCAGCTTAGGATTCGGGACGGCAGGGGGCGGCTACACCTTC
CDR3 protein: CASSLGFGTAGGGYTF

V gene: TRBV5-1
J gene: TRBJ2-2
clone size: .
D gene: TRBD1
CDR3 DNA: TGCGCCAGCAGCCCTGCCGGACAGGGGGCAACCGGGGAGCTGTTTTTT
CDR3 protein: CASSPAGQGATGELFF

V gene: TRBV7-2
J gene: TRBJ1-2
clone size: once
D gene: .
CDR3 DNA: TGTGCCAGCAGCTTAAACAGGGTCATCTATGGCTACACCTTC
CDR3 protein: CASSLNRVIYGYTF